These 10 T cell receptor beta chains were sequenced from one sample in a study of cytomegalovirus exposure and HLA in healthy donors. A multiplex PCR was run with 60 Vbeta primers and 13 Jbeta primers. Only in-frame clones appear in the TCRdb table, and some are missing; sequencing was by immunoSEQ multiplex PCR. The sample has 200,000 to 250,000 clones; 65% to 80% are singletons. Sequences were obtained from PBMCs. These receptors all stem from a girl aged 2 to 10 in good health and CMV-seronegative.

The chain combines TRBV6-5 with TRBJ2-2; 9 bases align to TRBD1. CDR1 is MNHEY and CDR2 is SVGAGI in the germline V gene. The V and J ends lost 7 bases and 6 bases, in that order; junction bases with no gene match: 6. The CDR3 consists of 14 residues. DNA of the CDR3: TGTGCCAGCACTGAGGACAGGGGTGCCGGGGAGCTGTTTTTT. Protein sequence: CASTEDRGAGELFF.

This chain connects TRBV6-1 to TRBJ1-1; tentatively, D is TRBD1 (5 bases). The V end was cut by 1 base, the J end by 3 bases, with 6 bases between. The CDR3 runs 13 residues. Germline V gene lookup returns CDR1 MNHNS and CDR2 SASEGT. The CDR3 nucleotides are TGTGCCAGCAGTGAAGGGGGGGACACTGAAGCTTTCTTT. This gives the protein CASSEGGDTEAFF.

This chain joins TRBV11-1 and TRBJ1-3; TRBD1 matches at 7 bases. Germline trimming cut 3 bases from V and 11 bases from J; bases unmatched to any gene: 13. CDR1 and CDR2 from the germline V gene are SGHAT and FQDESV (reference sequence). CDR3 length equals 15 residues. CDR3 protein: CASSLIPTGAGAIYF. In DNA form, the CDR3 reads TGTGCCAGCAGCTTGATCCCAACAGGGGCCGGGGCCATATATTTT.

The V call is TRBV7-9, the J call TRBJ2-7; maybe TRBD2 (5 bases). The CDR3 is made up of 13 amino acids. V was pared by 5 bases and J by 2 bases, with 10 bases between. The germline V gene encodes CDR1 SEHNR and CDR2 FQNEAQ (reference sequence). CDR3 DNA: TGTGCCAGCAGCCCCGGGAATCCCTACGAGCAGTACTTC. It yields the protein CASSPGNPYEQYF.

The chain has TRBV7-2 and TRBJ2-2; TRBD2 is a possible D gene (5 bases). CDR1 and CDR2 from the germline V gene are SGHTA and FQGNSA. V was pared by 1 base and J by 6 bases, with 6 bases between. This CDR3 comprises 13 residues. CDR3 in DNA: TGTGCCAGCAGCTTAGGAGCGGCCGGGGAGCTGTTTTTT. It is translated as CASSLGAAGELFF.

The J gene is TRBJ2-1, the V gene TRBV5-4; D remains unclear. The germline V gene encodes CDR1 SGHNT and CDR2 YYREEE (reference sequence). The CDR3 runs 13 residues. The V and J ends lost 0 bases and 7 bases respectively, with 8 bases between them. DNA of the CDR3: TGTGCCAGCAGCTTGGTCCCGGGTAATGAGCAGTTCTTC. It translates to CASSLVPGNEQFF.

The rearrangement joins TRBV2 to TRBJ2-1; unclear D gene. V was pared by 8 bases and J by 4 bases, with 6 bases between. The CDR3 spans 11 residues. In germline, CDR1 is SNHLY, CDR2 FYNNEI. CDR3 sequence: CASQLYNEQFF. In DNA, the CDR3 is TGTGCCAGCCAACTATACAATGAGCAGTTCTTC.

The V call is TRBV10-3, the J call TRBJ2-5, with 7 bases matching TRBD1. This CDR3 has 13 amino acids. CDR1 and CDR2 from the germline V gene are ENHRY and SYGVKD. V was pared by 4 bases and J by 3 bases, with 2 bases of the junction left unmatched. CDR3 protein: CAISGGQKETQYF. CDR3 in DNA: TGTGCCATCAGTGGGGGACAGAAAGAGACCCAGTACTTC.

The chain is built from TRBV27 and TRBJ2-1; 9 nucleotides match TRBD2. J lost 8 bases, V lost 6 bases, and 11 bases had no gene match. Looked up from germline, CDR1 is MNHEY and CDR2 is SMNVEV (reference sequence). The CDR3 contains 15 residues. CDR3 amino acids: CASRTGTSRWDEQFF. The CDR3 DNA is TGTGCCAGCAGAACCGGGACTAGCCGATGGGATGAGCAGTTCTTC.

The CDR3 is CASSADGGAYEQYF. CDR3 coding DNA: TGTGCCAGCAGCGCCGACGGGGGGGCCTACGAGCAGTACTTC. The V call is TRBV5-4, the J call TRBJ2-7; 8 positions match TRBD2. CDR3 length: 14 residues. V lost 4 bases to trimming and J lost 2 bases; unmatched junction nucleotides: 5. From germline, CDR1 is SGHNT and CDR2 YYREEE (reference sequence).